The present T cell receptor beta chain was sequenced within a study of blood T cell repertoires in COVID-19. Study context: The samples span acute and convalescent COVID-19 from the United States, Italy and Spain.

Participant age was roughly 18 to 90 years, and participants resided in around 24 US areas. In Cohort 3, a recovered donor had either two negative PCRs, clearance, or symptom resolution. V lost 10 bases and J lost 7; bases outside the gene matches: 9. This CDR3 is built from 12 residues. Looked up from germline, CDR1 is ENHRY and CDR2 is SYGVKD. The table came from immunoSEQ multiplex PCR; TCRdb's copy has only in-frame clones and leaves some out. The sample has about 150,000 clones, roughly four fifths seen once. The sequenced sample was PBMCs or T cells enriched from blood (not recorded which). This receptor was obtained from a man aged 45-60 years who had recovered from COVID-19. The rearrangement joins TRBV10-3 to TRBJ2-7; 8 nucleotides align to TRBD2. CDR3 nucleotides: TGTGCCACCCTTGGGACTAGTGTTGAGCAGTACTTC. Its translation: CATLGTSVEQYF.